By proportion, the clone carrying this TCR beta chain is medium-sized. The antigen remains unidentified. Semi-nested PCR with Nested Universal Primer A followed constant-region reverse priming of full-length variable regions. TCRdb reprocessed the 5' RACE reads via MiXCR and lists one record per CDR3 protein. Of 9,500 to 15,000 distinct CDR3 sequences in the sample, 45% to 60% were seen once. Tregs were sorted as CD4+CD25+CD127-/low cells. The V gene lost 5 bases and the J gene lost 4 bases, with 18 bases spanning the gap. Looked up from germline, CDR1 is SGHVS and CDR2 is FNYEAQ. CDR3 length: 15 residues. Whole-study results and caveats: The TCR gene usage of tumor memory CD4+ T cells clustered together with blood and lymph node memory CD4+ cells and with lymph node naive CD4+ cells. The larger-cohort validation was restricted to a single TCR beta V-J rearrangement rather than whole repertoires. Tumor Tregs overlapped most with tumor, then blood, naive CD4+ cells.

The origin of this receptor is a female donor with breast cancer. Sequencing was performed on tumor-infiltrating Tregs sorted from the breast tumor. J is TRBJ2-7 and V is TRBV7-6; TRBD2 might be the D (5 bases). The CDR3 protein is CASSEGVQEYYEQYF. CDR3 DNA: TGTGCCAGCAGCGAGGGAGTTCAGGAATATTACGAGCAGTACTTC.